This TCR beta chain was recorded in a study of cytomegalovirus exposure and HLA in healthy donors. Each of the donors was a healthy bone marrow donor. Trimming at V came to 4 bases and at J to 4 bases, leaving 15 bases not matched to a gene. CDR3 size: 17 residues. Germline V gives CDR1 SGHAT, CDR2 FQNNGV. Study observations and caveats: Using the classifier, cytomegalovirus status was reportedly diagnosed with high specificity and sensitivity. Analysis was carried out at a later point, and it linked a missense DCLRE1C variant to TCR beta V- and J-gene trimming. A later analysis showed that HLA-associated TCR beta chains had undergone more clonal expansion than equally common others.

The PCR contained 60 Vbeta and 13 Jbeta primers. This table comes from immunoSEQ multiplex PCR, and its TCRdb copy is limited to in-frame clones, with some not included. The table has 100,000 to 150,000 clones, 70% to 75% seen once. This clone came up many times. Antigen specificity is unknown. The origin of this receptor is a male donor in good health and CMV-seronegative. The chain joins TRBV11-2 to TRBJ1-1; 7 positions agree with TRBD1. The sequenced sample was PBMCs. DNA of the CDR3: TGTGCCAGCAGCTCCCGATACGGGGACAGCCGTTTCACTGAAGCTTTCTTT. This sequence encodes CASSSRYGDSRFTEAFF. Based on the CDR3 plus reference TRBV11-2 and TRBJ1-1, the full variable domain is EAGVAQSPRYKIIEKRQSVAFWCNPISGHATLYWYQQILGQGPKLLIQFQNNGVVDDSQLPKDRFSAERLKGVDSTLKIQPAKLEDSAVYLCASSSRYGDSRFTEAFFGQGTRLTVV.